This TCR beta chain was found in a study of vaccination effects on CD4 cells after COVID-19. Study-wide background: Each participant received a vaccine that was either BNT162b2 or mRNA-1273, given as two doses.

Trimming took off 2 bases at V and 8 bases at J, with 7 bases between the two ends. Germline V gives CDR1 MNHNS, CDR2 SASEGT. The CDR3 length is 12 residues. Before any sequencing was done, the ViraFEST assay used viral peptide pools to expand antigen-specific CD4+ T cells. Isolating CD4+ T cells followed approximately 9 days of culture. Nobody among the vaccine recipients had prior SARS-CoV-2 infection (nucleocapsid antibodies were negative). Cultures of fewer than 2.5 million PBMC per well contained about 10 IU/ml IL-2 plus 10 ug/ml peptides. TCRdb's table, derived via immunoSEQ multiplex PCR, lists solely in-frame clones and lacks some. The sample holds under 85,000 clones, approximately 74% seen once. About this clone: Antigen specificity is unknown.

The gene calls are TRBV6-1 and TRBJ1-3; TRBD1 might be the D (5 bases). The sequence was obtained from a human donor who received a COVID-19 vaccine. Specimen: CD4+ T cells from PBMCs cultured with HCoV-229E spike peptides, collected before COVID-19 vaccination. CDR3 sequence: CASSEQGDTIYF. Here the CDR3 DNA reads TGTGCCAGCAGTGAACAGGGAGACACCATATATTTT.